Below are 16 T cell receptor beta chains sequenced from a single sample in a study of graft-versus-host responses after intestinal transplantation. These receptors lack a known antigen. Sequencing used immunoSEQ multiplex PCR; TCRdb keeps in-frame clones, though not all of them. The sample contains some 150,000 clones, roughly 91% of which appear only once. The sequencing used unstimulated CD4+ T cells sorted from spleen or lymph node cells, collected before intestinal transplant. All receptors derive from a human donor who received an intestinal transplant.

This chain connects TRBV9 to TRBJ1-2; D is uncertain. The germline V gene encodes CDR1 SGDLS and CDR2 YYNGEE. V shed 0 bases and J shed 4 bases, with 10 bases lying between them. The CDR3 is 14 residues long. CDR3: CASSVDGTGYGYTF. Here the CDR3 DNA reads TGTGCCAGCAGCGTAGATGGAACGGGCTATGGCTACACCTTC. The whole variable domain, filled in from reference TRBV9 and TRBJ1-2, reads DSGVTQTPKHLITATGQRVTLRCSPRSGDLSVYWYQQSLDQGLQFLIQYYNGEERAKGNILERFSAQQFPDLHSELNLSSLELGDSALYFCASSVDGTGYGYTFGSGTRLTVV.

This clone was detected once. The chain has TRBV19 and TRBJ2-5, with TRBD2 matching over 9 bases. Trimming removed 4 bases from V and 5 bases from J; junction bases left unmatched: 11. This CDR3 region has 16 residues. The germline V gene has CDR1 LNHDA and CDR2 SQIVND (reference sequence). The CDR3 region is CASSNTGTSPHETQYF. For the CDR3, the DNA is TGTGCCAGTAGTAACACAGGGACTAGCCCCCATGAGACCCAGTACTTC.

The chain is built from TRBV7-9 and TRBJ1-1; D ambiguous. The CDR3 has 15 amino acids. Trimming removed 5 bases from V and 2 bases from J, with 15 bases in between. CDR1 is SEHNR and CDR2 is FQNEAQ in the germline V gene (reference sequence). CDR3: CASSLRPRGNTEAFF. Here the CDR3 DNA reads TGTGCCAGCAGCCTACGACCAAGAGGCAACACTGAAGCTTTCTTT.

As to this clone: Its ends do not fully match the called genes, so a read error is possible. The chain links TRBV7-7 to TRBJ2-5, with 14 bases fitting TRBD2. The germline CDR1 and CDR2 sequences are SSHAT and FNYEAQ (reference sequence). The CDR3 runs 18 residues. The CDR3 nucleotides read TGTGCTAGCAGCTCCCTCCTGACTAGCGGGAGGGCCGAGGAGACCCAGTACTTC. It specifies CASSSLLTSGRAEETQYF.

The chain links TRBV7-2 to TRBJ2-1, with TRBD2 matching over 10 bases. The length of the CDR3 is 15 residues. V was pared by 2 bases and J by 2 bases, with 0 bases of the junction left unmatched. CDR1 is SGHTA and CDR2 is FQGNSA in the germline V gene. CDR3 sequence (DNA): TGTGCCAGCAGCTTAACTAGCGGGACCTACAATGAGCAGTTCTTC. Translating gives CASSLTSGTYNEQFF.

J is TRBJ1-4 and V is TRBV28, with D hard to call. Germline CDR1 is MDHEN and CDR2 is SYDVKM. The CDR3 has 15 residues. Deletions cut 5 bases from V and 0 bases from J, with 10 bases between. The chain's CDR3 is CASSVALATNEKLFF. CDR3 in DNA: TGTGCCAGCAGTGTGGCACTAGCAACTAATGAAAAACTGTTTTTT.

This sequence joins TRBV28 and TRBJ1-2; 8 nucleotides agree with TRBD1. Germline V gives CDR1 MDHEN, CDR2 SYDVKM. V shed 7 bases, J shed 6 bases, and the junction held 7 bases outside the gene matches. This CDR3 is 13 amino acids long. For the CDR3, the DNA is TGTGCCAGCACTACAGGGGGGGGCCATGGCTACACCTTC. Translation gives CASTTGGGHGYTF.

The chain joins TRBV5-4 to TRBJ2-3, with 12 bases that match TRBD2. The CDR3 has 17 amino acids. The V segment lost 0 bases and the J segment 4 bases; nucleotides outside the gene matches: 6. Per the germline V gene, CDR1 is SGHNT and CDR2 is YYREEE (reference sequence). The CDR3 nucleotides read TGTGCCAGCAGCTTGGGGACGACTAGCGGGAGATCAGATACGCAGTATTTT. Residues: CASSLGTTSGRSDTQYF.

This chain uses TRBV4-1 with TRBJ1-2; 8 nucleotides agree with TRBD1. The CDR3 covers 15 residues. Germline V gene sequence: CDR1 MGHRA, CDR2 YSYEKL. J lost 0 bases, V lost 4 bases, and 4 bases had no gene match. CDR3: CASSRGQGANYGYTF. The DNA for the CDR3 is TGCGCCAGCAGCCGCGGACAGGGAGCTAACTATGGCTACACCTTC.

V usage is TRBV4-1 and J usage is TRBJ2-5; D call uncertain. V lost 1 base and J lost 1, with 4 bases in between. The CDR3 has 13 amino acids. CDR1 and CDR2 from the germline V gene are MGHRA and YSYEKL. CDR3 coding DNA: TGCGCCAGCAGCCAAGGTATCCAAGAGACCCAGTACTTC. Its translation: CASSQGIQETQYF.

The DNA for the CDR3 is TGTGCCAGCAGCCCCCGGGACAGAGGTGACAATCAGCCCCAGCATTTT. This sequence encodes CASSPRDRGDNQPQHF. The genes are TRBV4-2 and TRBJ1-5; 7 bases line up with TRBD1. Germline V gene lookup returns CDR1 LGHNA and CDR2 YNFKEQ. The trim removed 4 bases at V and 3 bases at J, leaving 9 bases unmatched. CDR3 size: 16 residues.

This chain connects TRBV15 to TRBJ2-7; 8 nucleotides align to TRBD2. CDR3 length: 18 amino acids. Germline CDR1 LNHNV, CDR2 YYDKDF (reference sequence). The V gene end was trimmed by 0 bases and the J gene end by 0 bases; junction bases not matched to a gene: 10. CDR3 DNA sequence: TGTGCCACCAGCAGAGATAGGGTCGGGGGGGGCGGCTCCTACGAGCAGTACTTC. This gives the protein CATSRDRVGGGGSYEQYF.

The chain has TRBV5-1 and TRBJ2-7; TRBD2 matches at 8 bases. Germline-derived CDR1 and CDR2 are SGHRS and YFSETQ. The CDR3 loop spans 15 amino acids. V shed 4 bases, J shed 7 bases, and the junction held 13 bases outside the gene matches. The CDR3 bases are TGCGCCAGCAGCGGAACTAGCGGCCCTGCGGGGGAGCAGTACTTC. It codes for CASSGTSGPAGEQYF. Together with reference TRBV5-1 and TRBJ2-7, the CDR3 gives the full variable domain: KAGVTQTPRYLIKTRGQQVTLSCSPISGHRSVSWYQQTPGQGLQFLFEYFSETQRNKGNFPGRFSGRQFSNSRSEMNVSTLELGDSALYLCASSGTSGPAGEQYFGPGTRLTVT.

The rearrangement joins TRBV20-1 to TRBJ1-1, with D perhaps matching TRBD1 (5 bases). V gave up 6 bases and J gave up 4 bases, with 9 bases separating them. CDR1 is DFQATT and CDR2 is SNEGSKA in the germline V gene (reference sequence). CDR3 size: 11 residues. CDR3 DNA sequence: TGCAGTGCCGATACAGGCACTGAAGCTTTCTTT. This sequence encodes CSADTGTEAFF.

A remark on this clone: One end of the junction is discordant with germline, which a read error may explain. V and J are TRBV10-3 and TRBJ2-7; TRBD1 might be the D (5 bases). The CDR3 covers 16 residues. Per germline, CDR1 ENHRY and CDR2 SYGVKD. The CDR3 nucleotides read TGTGCCACCAGTGAGAGTTGGGGAAGCAGGGACTACGAGCAGTACTTC. Encoded protein: CATSESWGSRDYEQYF.

This clone was seen only once. The J gene is TRBJ2-6, the V gene TRBV28; D could derive from TRBD1 or TRBD2 (5 bases each). The germline V and J ends were trimmed by 3 bases and 1 base, with 16 bases remaining between them. The germline CDR1 and CDR2 sequences are MDHEN and SYDVKM. The CDR3 consists of 18 residues. DNA of the CDR3: TGTGCCAGCAGTTTTTATCTCGGTGGGGGATCTGGGGCCAACGTCCTGACTTTC. Encoded protein: CASSFYLGGGSGANVLTF.